This TCR beta chain is from a study of response to subunit inactivated influenza vaccine. The CDR3 has 14 amino acids. V shed 3 bases and J 4 bases; nucleotides not matched to a gene: 3. This clonotype was recorded at least ten times. The antigen is undetermined. Study-level findings and limits: T cells newly recruited by each seasonal influenza vaccination are few, the authors suggested.

TCRdb re-called the RT-PCR reads through MiXCR, storing one row per CDR3 protein. Among 650,000 to 800,000 distinct CDR3 sequences, about a fifth were seen once, and the ten largest hold under 13%. The V gene is TRBV12-3 or TRBV12-4, the J gene TRBJ1-5, with 7 bases aligning to TRBD1. The sample in question was PBMCs from blood, obtained around 5 days after vaccination. This sequence originates from a man between 45 and 60 years old who received an inactivated influenza vaccine. The CDR3 reads CASSFSQGNQPQHF. The DNA of the CDR3 is TGTGCCAGCAGTTTTTCACAGGGGAATCAGCCCCAGCATTTT.